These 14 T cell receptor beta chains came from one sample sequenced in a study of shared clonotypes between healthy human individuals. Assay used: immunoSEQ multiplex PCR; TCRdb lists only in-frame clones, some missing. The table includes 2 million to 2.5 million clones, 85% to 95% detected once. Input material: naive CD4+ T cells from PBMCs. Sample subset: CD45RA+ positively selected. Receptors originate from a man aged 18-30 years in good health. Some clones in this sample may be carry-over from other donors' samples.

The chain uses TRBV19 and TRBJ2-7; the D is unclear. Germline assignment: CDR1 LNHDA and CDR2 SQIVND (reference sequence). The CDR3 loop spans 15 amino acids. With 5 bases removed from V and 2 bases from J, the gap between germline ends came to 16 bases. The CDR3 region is CASSFTPTDAYEQYF. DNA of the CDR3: TGTGCCAGTAGTTTCACGCCCACAGACGCCTACGAGCAGTACTTC.

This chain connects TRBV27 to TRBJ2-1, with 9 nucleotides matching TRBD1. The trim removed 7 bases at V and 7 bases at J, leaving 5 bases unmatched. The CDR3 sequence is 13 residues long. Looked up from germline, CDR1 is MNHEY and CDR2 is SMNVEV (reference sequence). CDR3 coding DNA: TGTGCCAGCAACAGGGGGCGCCGTAATGAGCAGTTCTTC. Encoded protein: CASNRGRRNEQFF.

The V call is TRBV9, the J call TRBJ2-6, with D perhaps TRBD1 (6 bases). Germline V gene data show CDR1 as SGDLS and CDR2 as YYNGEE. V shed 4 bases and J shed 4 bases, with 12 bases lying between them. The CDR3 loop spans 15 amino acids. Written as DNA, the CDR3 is TGTGCCAGCAGCCGTAGGGGGACCGGGGCCAACGTCCTGACTTTC. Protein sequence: CASSRRGTGANVLTF.

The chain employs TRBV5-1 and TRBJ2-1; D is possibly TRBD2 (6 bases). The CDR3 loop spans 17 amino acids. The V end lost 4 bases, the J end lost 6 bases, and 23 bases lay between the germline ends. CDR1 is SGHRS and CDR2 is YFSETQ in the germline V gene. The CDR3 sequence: CASSPSLAGSMGNEQFF. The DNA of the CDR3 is TGCGCCAGCAGCCCAAGCCTCGCGGGATCAATGGGCAATGAGCAGTTCTTC.

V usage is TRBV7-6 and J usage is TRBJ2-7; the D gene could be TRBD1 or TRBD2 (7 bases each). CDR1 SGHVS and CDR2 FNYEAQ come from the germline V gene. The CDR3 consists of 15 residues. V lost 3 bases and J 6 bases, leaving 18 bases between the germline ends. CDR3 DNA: TGTGCCAGCAGCTTGATCAGGGGGGGGATTGGCGAGCAGTACTTC. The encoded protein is CASSLIRGGIGEQYF.

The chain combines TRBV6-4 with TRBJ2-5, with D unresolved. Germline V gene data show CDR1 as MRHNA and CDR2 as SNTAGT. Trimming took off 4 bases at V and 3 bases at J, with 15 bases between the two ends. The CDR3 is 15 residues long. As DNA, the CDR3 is TGTGCCAGCAGTGGTGCGAGCTGGGCTAAAGAGACCCAGTACTTC. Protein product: CASSGASWAKETQYF.

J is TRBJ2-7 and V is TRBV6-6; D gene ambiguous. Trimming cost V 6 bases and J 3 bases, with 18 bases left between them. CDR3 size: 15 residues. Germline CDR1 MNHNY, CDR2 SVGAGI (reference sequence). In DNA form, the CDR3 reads TGTGCCAGCAGCCTGCCCCGAGCTCCCCACTACGAGCAGTACTTC. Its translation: CASSLPRAPHYEQYF.

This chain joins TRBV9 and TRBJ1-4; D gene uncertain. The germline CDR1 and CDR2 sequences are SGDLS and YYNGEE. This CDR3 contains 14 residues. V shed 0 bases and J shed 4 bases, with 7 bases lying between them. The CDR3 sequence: CASSVASSNEKLFF. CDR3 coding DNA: TGTGCCAGCAGCGTAGCCAGTAGTAATGAAAAACTGTTTTTT.

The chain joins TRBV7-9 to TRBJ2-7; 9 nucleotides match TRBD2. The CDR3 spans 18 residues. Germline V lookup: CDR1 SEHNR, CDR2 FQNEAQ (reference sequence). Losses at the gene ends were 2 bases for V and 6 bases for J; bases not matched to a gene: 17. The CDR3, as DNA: TGTGCCAGCAGCTTAAAGGGCCCGCTTAGCGGGAGAGGAAGCGAGCAGTACTTC. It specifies CASSLKGPLSGRGSEQYF.

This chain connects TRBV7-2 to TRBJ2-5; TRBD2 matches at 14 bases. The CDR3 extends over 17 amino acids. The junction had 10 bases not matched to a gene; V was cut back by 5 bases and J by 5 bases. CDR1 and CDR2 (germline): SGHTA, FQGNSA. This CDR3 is CASSTGTSGSGGETQYF. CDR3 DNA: TGTGCCAGCAGCACGGGGACTAGCGGGAGTGGGGGGGAGACCCAGTACTTC.

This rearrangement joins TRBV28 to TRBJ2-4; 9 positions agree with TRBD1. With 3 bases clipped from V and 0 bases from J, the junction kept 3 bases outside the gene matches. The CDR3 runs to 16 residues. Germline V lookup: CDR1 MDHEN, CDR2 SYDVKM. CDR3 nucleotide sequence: TGTGCCAGCAGTTTCGGACAGGGGTTAGCCAAAAACATTCAGTACTTC. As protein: CASSFGQGLAKNIQYF.

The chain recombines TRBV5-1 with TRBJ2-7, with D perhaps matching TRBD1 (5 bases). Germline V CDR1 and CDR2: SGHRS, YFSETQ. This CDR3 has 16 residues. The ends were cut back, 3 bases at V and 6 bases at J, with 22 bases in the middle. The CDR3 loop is CASSYDPTAPLGEQYF. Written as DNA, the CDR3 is TGCGCCAGCAGCTACGACCCGACAGCCCCCCTCGGCGAGCAGTACTTC.

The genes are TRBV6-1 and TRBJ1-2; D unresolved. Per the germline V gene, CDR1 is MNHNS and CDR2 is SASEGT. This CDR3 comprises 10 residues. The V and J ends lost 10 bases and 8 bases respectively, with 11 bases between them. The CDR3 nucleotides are TGTGCCACCGAAGCACGCGGCTACACCTTC. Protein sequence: CATEARGYTF.

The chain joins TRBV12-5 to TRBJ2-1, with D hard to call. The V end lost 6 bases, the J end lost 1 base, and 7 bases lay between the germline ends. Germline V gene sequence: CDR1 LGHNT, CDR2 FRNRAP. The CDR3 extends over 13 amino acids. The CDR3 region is CASGEGSYNEQFF. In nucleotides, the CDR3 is TGTGCTAGTGGGGAAGGTTCCTACAATGAGCAGTTCTTC.